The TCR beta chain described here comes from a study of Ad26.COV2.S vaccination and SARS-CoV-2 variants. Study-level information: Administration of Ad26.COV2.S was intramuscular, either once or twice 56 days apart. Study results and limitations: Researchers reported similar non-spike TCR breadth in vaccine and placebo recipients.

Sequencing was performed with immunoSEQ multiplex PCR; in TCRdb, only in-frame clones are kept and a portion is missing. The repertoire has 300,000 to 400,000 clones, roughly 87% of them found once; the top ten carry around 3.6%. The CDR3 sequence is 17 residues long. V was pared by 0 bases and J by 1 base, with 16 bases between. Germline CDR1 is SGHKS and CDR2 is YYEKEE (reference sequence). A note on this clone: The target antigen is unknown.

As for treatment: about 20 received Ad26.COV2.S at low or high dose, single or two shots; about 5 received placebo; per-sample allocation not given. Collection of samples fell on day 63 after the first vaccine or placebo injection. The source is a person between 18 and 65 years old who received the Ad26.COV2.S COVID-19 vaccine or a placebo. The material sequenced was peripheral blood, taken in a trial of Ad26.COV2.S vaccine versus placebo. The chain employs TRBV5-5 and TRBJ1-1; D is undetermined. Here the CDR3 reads CASSLGIGSGTNTEAFF. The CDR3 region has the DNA TGTGCCAGCAGCTTGGGTATCGGCTCGGGCACGAACACTGAAGCTTTCTTT.